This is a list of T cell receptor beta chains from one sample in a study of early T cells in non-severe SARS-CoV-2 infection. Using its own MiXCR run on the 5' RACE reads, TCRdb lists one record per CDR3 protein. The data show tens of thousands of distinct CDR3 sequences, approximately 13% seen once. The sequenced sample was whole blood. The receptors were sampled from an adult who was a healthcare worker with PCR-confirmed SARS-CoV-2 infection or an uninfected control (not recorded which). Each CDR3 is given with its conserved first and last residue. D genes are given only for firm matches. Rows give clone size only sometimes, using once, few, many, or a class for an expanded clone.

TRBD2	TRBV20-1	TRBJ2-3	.	CSATGGGTQYF	TGCAGTGCTACTGGGGGAGGGACGCAGTATTTT
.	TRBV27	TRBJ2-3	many	CASSSYTDTQYF	TGTGCCAGCAGCTCTTACACAGATACGCAGTATTTT
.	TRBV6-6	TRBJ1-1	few	CASSYHPGNTEAFF	TGTGCCAGCAGTTACCATCCAGGGAACACTGAAGCTTTCTTT
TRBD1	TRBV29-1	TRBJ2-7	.	CSVEGTGVSYEQYF	TGCAGCGTTGAAGGTACAGGGGTCTCCTACGAGCAGTACTTC
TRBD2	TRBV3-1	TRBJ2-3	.	CASSQVSGRLVDTQYF	TGTGCCAGCAGCCAAGTAAGCGGGAGGTTGGTGGATACGCAGTATTTT
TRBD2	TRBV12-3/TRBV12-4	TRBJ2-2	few	CASSATPGTTTGELFF	TGTGCCAGCAGTGCTACCCCCGGGACTACCACCGGGGAGCTGTTTTTT
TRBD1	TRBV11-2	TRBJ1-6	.	CASSSGQNYNSPLHF	TGTGCCAGCAGCTCGGGACAGAACTATAATTCACCCCTCCACTTT
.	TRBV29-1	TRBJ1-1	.	CSTGEGPDTEAFF	TGCAGCACTGGGGAGGGGCCCGACACTGAAGCTTTCTTT
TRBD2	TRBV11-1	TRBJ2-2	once	CASSVPGLAGAGELFF	TGTGCCAGCAGCGTACCGGGACTAGCGGGGGCCGGGGAGCTGTTTTTT
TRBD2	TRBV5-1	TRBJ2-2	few	CASSPGVAGDPNTGELFF	TGCGCCAGCAGCCCGGGGGTAGCGGGAGACCCGAACACCGGGGAGCTGTTTTTT
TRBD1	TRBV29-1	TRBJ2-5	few	CSVGRGSETQYF	TGCAGCGTTGGCAGGGGGTCGGAGACCCAGTACTTC
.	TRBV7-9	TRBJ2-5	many	CASSLIQGGKETQYF	TGTGCCAGCAGCTTAATACAGGGTGGGAAAGAGACCCAGTACTTC
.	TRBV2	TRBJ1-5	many	CASREGGQPQHF	TGTGCCAGCAGGGAAGGGGGGCAGCCCCAGCATTTT
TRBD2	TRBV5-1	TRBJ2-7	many	CASSLVGGGAYEQYF	TGCGCCAGCAGCTTGGTTGGCGGGGGAGCCTACGAGCAGTACTTC
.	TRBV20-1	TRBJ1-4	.	CSAKGGSVANEKLFF	TGCAGTGCTAAGGGGGGGTCCGTGGCTAATGAAAAACTGTTTTTT
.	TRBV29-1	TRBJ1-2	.	CSVGGAYGYTF	TGCAGCGTTGGAGGGGCCTATGGCTACACCTTC
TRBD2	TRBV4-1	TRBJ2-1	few	CASSQDKRGGYNEQFF	TGCGCCAGCAGCCAGGATAAGCGGGGGGGATACAATGAGCAGTTCTTC
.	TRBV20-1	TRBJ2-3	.	CSAREPAVSTDTQYF	TGCAGTGCCCGAGAACCAGCGGTTAGCACAGATACGCAGTATTTT
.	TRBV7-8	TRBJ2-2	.	CASSPTRVPGELFF	TGTGCCAGCAGCCCCACTAGGGTTCCCGGGGAGCTGTTTTTT
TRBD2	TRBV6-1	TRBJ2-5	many	CASSEVTSGRKETQYF	TGTGCCAGCAGTGAAGTAACTAGCGGGAGGAAAGAGACCCAGTACTTC
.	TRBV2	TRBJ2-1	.	CASSVNGAFVSYNEQFF	TGTGCCAGCAGTGTGAATGGAGCTTTCGTCTCCTACAATGAGCAGTTCTTC
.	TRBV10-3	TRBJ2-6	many	CAIKGEWGSGANVLTF	TGTGCCATCAAGGGGGAGTGGGGTTCTGGGGCCAACGTCCTGACTTTC
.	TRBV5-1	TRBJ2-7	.	CASSSDSPYEQYF	TGCGCCAGCAGCTCTGACAGTCCCTACGAGCAGTACTTC
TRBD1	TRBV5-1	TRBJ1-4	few	CASSSLGQGNEKLFF	TGCGCCAGCAGCTCGCTGGGACAGGGTAATGAAAAACTGTTTTTT
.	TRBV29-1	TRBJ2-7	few	CSVPRDGQTYEQYF	TGCAGCGTTCCTCGGGACGGACAAACCTACGAGCAGTACTTC
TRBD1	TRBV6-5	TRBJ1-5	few	CASSPTGGSQPQHF	TGTGCCAGCAGTCCGACAGGGGGAAGTCAGCCCCAGCATTTT
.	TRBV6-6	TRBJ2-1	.	CASSLDIYNEQFF	TGTGCCAGCAGTTTGGACATTTACAATGAGCAGTTCTTC
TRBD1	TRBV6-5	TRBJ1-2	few	CASTLRTGKDYGYTF	TGTGCCAGCACCCTCCGGACAGGGAAGGACTATGGCTACACCTTC
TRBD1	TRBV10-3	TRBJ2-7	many	CAIAPGQGLYEQYF	TGTGCCATCGCCCCGGGACAGGGTCTATACGAGCAGTACTTC
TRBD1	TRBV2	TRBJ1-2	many	CASSGVKGAHGYTF	TGTGCCAGCAGTGGAGTGAAGGGGGCCCATGGCTACACCTTC
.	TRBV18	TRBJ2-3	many	CASSPGNGDTQYF	TGTGCCAGCTCACCAGGGAATGGAGATACGCAGTATTTT
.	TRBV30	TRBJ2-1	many	CAWSVGTYNEQFF	TGTGCCTGGAGTGTAGGCACCTACAATGAGCAGTTCTTC
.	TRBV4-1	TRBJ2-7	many	CASSQVQGRSSYEQYF	TGCGCCAGCAGCCAGGTACAGGGCCGGAGCTCCTACGAGCAGTACTTC
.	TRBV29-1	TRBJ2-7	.	CSVTSVTYEQYF	TGCAGCGTTACTTCAGTGACCTACGAGCAGTACTTC
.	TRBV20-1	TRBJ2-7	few	CSALDRSYEQYF	TGCAGTGCTTTAGACAGGTCCTACGAGCAGTACTTC
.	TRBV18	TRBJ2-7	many	CASSPLGATYEQYF	TGTGCCAGCTCACCCCTGGGGGCGACCTACGAGCAGTACTTC
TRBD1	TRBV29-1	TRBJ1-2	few	CSVQSWGQVNYGYTF	TGCAGCGTCCAAAGTTGGGGACAGGTGAACTATGGCTACACCTTC
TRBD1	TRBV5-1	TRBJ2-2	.	CASSPGQGSTGELFF	TGCGCCAGCAGCCCGGGACAGGGAAGCACCGGGGAGCTGTTTTTT
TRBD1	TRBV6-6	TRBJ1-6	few	CASSYSGTGRSPLHF	TGTGCCAGCAGTTACTCGGGGACAGGACGTTCACCCCTCCACTTT
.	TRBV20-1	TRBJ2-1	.	CSARGRTGRSYNEQFF	TGCAGTGCTAGAGGGAGGACGGGGCGCTCCTACAATGAGCAGTTCTTC
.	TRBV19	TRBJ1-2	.	CASWAHALDGYTF	TGTGCCAGTTGGGCCCACGCGCTTGATGGCTACACCTTC
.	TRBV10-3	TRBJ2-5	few	CAISEPKETQYF	TGTGCCATCAGTGAGCCTAAAGAGACCCAGTACTTC
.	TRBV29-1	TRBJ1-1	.	CSVAQGGNTEAFF	TGCAGCGTTGCTCAGGGAGGGAACACTGAAGCTTTCTTT
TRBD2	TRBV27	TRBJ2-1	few	CASSLRRESGAEQFF	TGTGCCAGCAGTTTAAGGCGGGAGTCAGGCGCTGAGCAGTTCTTC
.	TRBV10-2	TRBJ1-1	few	CASSEWSGGLRTEAFF	TGCGCCAGCAGTGAGTGGTCTGGGGGATTGCGGACTGAAGCTTTCTTT
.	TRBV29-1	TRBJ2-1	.	CSVSDSYNEQFF	TGCAGCGTGTCGGACTCCTACAATGAGCAGTTCTTC
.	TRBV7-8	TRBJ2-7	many	CASSLHPGPYEQYF	TGTGCCAGCAGCTTACACCCGGGACCCTACGAGCAGTACTTC